These 15 T cell receptor beta chains share one sample of origin, sequenced in a study of Graves' ophthalmopathy and Graves' hyperthyroidism. For repertoire sequencing, the TCR beta CDR3 regions were amplified from RNA transcripts. The first-round RT-PCR employed HTBI primers together with the Qiagen OneStep RT-PCR kit. A multiplex PCR was then performed as the second round. TCRdb reanalysed the multiplex PCR reads using MiXCR and keeps one entry per CDR3 protein. The repertoire consists of hundreds of thousands of distinct CDR3 sequences, with 20% to 25% occurring once and the leading ten covering roughly 6.9%. The sequenced material came from peripheral blood. The receptors were gathered from a young woman with stable Graves' hyperthyroidism. Some clones in this sample may be carry-over from other donors' samples.

This rearrangement joins TRBV7-8 to TRBJ1-1; 8 bases match TRBD1. CDR1 and CDR2 from the germline V gene are SGHVS and FQNEAQ. Trimming at V came to 5 bases and at J to 3 bases, leaving 5 bases not matched to a gene. This CDR3 is 14 amino acids long. The CDR3: CASSVQGVYTEAFF. CDR3 nucleotides: TGTGCCAGCAGCGTACAGGGGGTTTACACTGAAGCTTTCTTT.

This clonotype showed up just a few times. V usage is TRBV18 and J usage is TRBJ2-7; D is unclear. Germline V gene sequence: CDR1 KGHSH, CDR2 LQKENI. V was clipped by 2 bases and J by 5 bases, with 7 bases between them. This CDR3 is built from 12 residues. CDR3 sequence reads: CASSPGIDEQYF. In DNA form, the CDR3 reads TGTGCCAGCTCACCAGGGATCGACGAGCAGTACTTC.

This clonotype was recorded at least ten times. The rearrangement links TRBV11-2 to TRBJ2-3; tentatively, D is TRBD1 or TRBD2 (6 bases each). Germline V lookup: CDR1 SGHAT, CDR2 FQNNGV. CDR3 length equals 15 residues. The germline V and J ends were trimmed by 5 bases and 1 base, with 13 bases remaining between them. CDR3 in DNA: TGTGCCAGCAGCCCCGACGGGGGCGGCACAGATACGCAGTATTTT. Translation: CASSPDGGGTDTQYF.

V is TRBV12-3 or TRBV12-4 and J is TRBJ2-7; 8 nucleotides align to TRBD1. Losses at the gene ends were 6 bases for V and 6 bases for J; bases not matched to a gene: 10. This CDR3 is built from 14 residues. The CDR3 here is CASSPGQGHGEQYF. CDR3 coding DNA: TGTGCCAGCAGCCCCGGACAGGGCCATGGCGAGCAGTACTTC.

This clonotype was recorded many times. The CDR3 loop reads CASSLTSTSGGSGELFF. In DNA form, the CDR3 reads TGTGCCAGCAGCTTAACATCGACTAGCGGGGGATCCGGGGAGCTGTTTTTT. The chain is built from TRBV11-2 and TRBJ2-2; 12 bases fit TRBD2. Germline V gene data show CDR1 as SGHAT and CDR2 as FQNNGV. Germline trimming cut 2 bases from V and 6 bases from J; bases unmatched to any gene: 7. The CDR3 runs to 17 residues.

The chain recombines TRBV12-3 or TRBV12-4 with TRBJ1-1, with TRBD1 identical over 7 bases. Unmatched junction bases numbered 7, after V lost 3 bases and J lost 0 bases. This CDR3 has 16 amino acids. For the CDR3, the DNA is TGTGCCAGCAGTTTCGGAGGAGGGGGCATGAACACTGAAGCTTTCTTT. Protein: CASSFGGGGMNTEAFF.

This clonotype was picked up many times. This chain connects TRBV6-1 to TRBJ1-5, with D tentatively TRBD1 (5 bases). Germline CDR1 MNHNS, CDR2 SASEGT. The CDR3 length is 13 residues. The V gene lost 8 bases and the J gene lost 8 bases, with 16 bases spanning the gap. CDR3 residues: CASGAWAGEPQHF. Written as DNA, the CDR3 is TGTGCCAGCGGGGCCTGGGCGGGTGAGCCCCAGCATTTT.

This clonotype was seen ten or more times. This rearrangement joins TRBV2 to TRBJ1-1, with TRBD1 matching over 7 bases. The CDR3 spans 13 residues. Trimming took 5 bases from V and 4 from J; bases not matched to a gene: 4. Germline lookup yields CDR1 SNHLY and CDR2 FYNNEI. The CDR3 reads CASSQGDGTEAFF. CDR3 nucleotide sequence: TGTGCCAGCAGTCAGGGGGATGGCACTGAAGCTTTCTTT.

At least ten counts were recorded for this clonotype. The rearrangement joins TRBV29-1 to TRBJ2-5; 10 bases align to TRBD2. Germline assignment: CDR1 SQVTM and CDR2 ANQGSEA. V was pared by 6 bases and J by 1 base, with 8 bases of the junction left unmatched. The CDR3 is made up of 15 amino acids. In DNA, the CDR3 is TGCAGCGTCGCCGGGACTAGCGCCGCCCAAGAGACCCAGTACTTC. This encodes CSVAGTSAAQETQYF.

The genes are TRBV20-1 and TRBJ2-4; 9 nucleotides line up with TRBD2. Germline CDR1 and CDR2: DFQATT and SNEGSKA (reference sequence). CDR3 length: 14 amino acids. V trimming: 1 base; J trimming: 7 bases; junction bases outside the gene matches: 5. CDR3 loop: CSARVGGGANIQYF. For the CDR3, the DNA is TGCAGTGCTAGAGTCGGCGGGGGGGCCAACATTCAGTACTTC.

This clonotype was seen ten or more times. The chain joins TRBV6-5 to TRBJ1-3; 7 bases align to TRBD1. The junction had 5 bases not matched to a gene; V was cut back by 0 bases and J by 0 bases. Germline V gene lookup returns CDR1 MNHEY and CDR2 SVGAGI. This CDR3 contains 17 residues. This CDR3 reads CASSYSRGGTSGNTIYF. As DNA, the CDR3 is TGTGCCAGCAGTTACTCGAGAGGGGGCACCTCTGGAAACACCATATATTTT.

This clonotype was observed once. This may be a read error: a much more frequent sequence differs by one nucleotide. The chain couples TRBV20-1 to TRBJ2-7, with TRBD2 as a possible D gene (6 bases). This CDR3 spans 14 amino acids. CDR1 and CDR2 (germline): DFQATT, SNEGSKA (reference sequence). CDR3 amino acids: CSARDHGGPYEQCF. Written as DNA, the CDR3 is TGCAGTGCTAGAGATCACGGAGGGCCCTACGAGCAGTGCTTC.

This clonotype was counted many times. The chain joins TRBV4-1 to TRBJ2-2; D assignment may be TRBD1 or TRBD2 (5 bases each). This CDR3 comprises 13 residues. Germline CDR1 reads MGHRA; CDR2 reads YSYEKL. Between the trimmed V and J ends, which lost 4 bases and 6 bases, there was a span of 9 bases. In DNA, the CDR3 is TGCGCCAGCAGCCGCCAGGGAGCCGGGGAGCTGTTTTTT. The encoded protein is CASSRQGAGELFF.

V usage is TRBV20-1 and J usage is TRBJ2-2; TRBD2 aligns across 7 bases. The J segment lost 3 bases and the V segment lost 0 bases, leaving 7 bases of the junction unmatched. The CDR3 contains 16 residues. CDR1 DFQATT and CDR2 SNEGSKA come from the germline V gene (reference sequence). CDR3 residues: CSARDIEAGDTGELFF. The CDR3 nucleotides read TGCAGTGCTAGAGACATAGAGGCGGGGGACACCGGGGAGCTGTTTTTT.

This clonotype was counted many times. The genes are TRBV6-1 and TRBJ1-1; 9 bases line up with TRBD1. The germline V gene encodes CDR1 MNHNS and CDR2 SASEGT. Trimming removed 2 bases from V and 2 bases from J; junction bases left unmatched: 3. This CDR3 contains 15 residues. The chain's CDR3 is CASSEMTGGNTEAFF. The CDR3 DNA reads as TGTGCCAGCAGTGAAATGACAGGGGGTAACACTGAAGCTTTCTTT.